This T cell receptor beta chain was found in a study of blood T cell repertoires in COVID-19. Generated by immunoSEQ multiplex PCR, the TCRdb table keeps only in-frame clones and is missing some. The profile shows 300,000 to 500,000 clones, approximately 90% of them singletons. Per germline, CDR1 LGHDT and CDR2 YNNKEL (reference sequence). The V gene end was trimmed by 3 bases and the J gene end by 7 bases; junction bases not matched to a gene: 9. The CDR3 is 16 residues long. Assignment of participants to cohorts was predicated upon participant-reported clinical history. The J gene is TRBJ2-3, the V gene TRBV3-1 (or the pseudogene TRBV3-2), with TRBD1 matching over 11 bases. The receptor was isolated from a woman in her twenties or thirties with acute COVID-19. The sequenced sample consisted of PBMCs or T cells enriched from blood (not recorded which). CDR3 sequence (DNA): TGTGCCAGCAGCCAGGCCCGGACAGGGGGCCCATATACGCAGTATTTT. Protein: CASSQARTGGPYTQYF.